This TCR beta chain was observed in a study of T cell changes during pregnancy in multiple sclerosis. The repertoire was sequenced with immunoSEQ multiplex PCR; TCRdb's copy has only in-frame clones and lacks some. The sample gives about 100,000 clones, 85% to 95% of which show up once; 2% to 3% is in the top ten. V was trimmed by 4 bases and J by 4 bases, leaving 14 bases between them. Germline CDR1 and CDR2: MNHNS and SASEGT. The CDR3 extends over 15 amino acids. The source of this sequence is a female donor with multiple sclerosis, enrolled in a pregnancy study. This sample comprised peripheral blood, obtained in the first trimester of pregnancy. The chain couples TRBV6-1 to TRBJ2-1; tentative D call: TRBD2 (6 bases). This CDR3 reads CASSVGGSQYNEQFF. The CDR3 DNA follows: TGTGCCAGCAGTGTTGGGGGGAGTCAGTACAATGAGCAGTTCTTC.